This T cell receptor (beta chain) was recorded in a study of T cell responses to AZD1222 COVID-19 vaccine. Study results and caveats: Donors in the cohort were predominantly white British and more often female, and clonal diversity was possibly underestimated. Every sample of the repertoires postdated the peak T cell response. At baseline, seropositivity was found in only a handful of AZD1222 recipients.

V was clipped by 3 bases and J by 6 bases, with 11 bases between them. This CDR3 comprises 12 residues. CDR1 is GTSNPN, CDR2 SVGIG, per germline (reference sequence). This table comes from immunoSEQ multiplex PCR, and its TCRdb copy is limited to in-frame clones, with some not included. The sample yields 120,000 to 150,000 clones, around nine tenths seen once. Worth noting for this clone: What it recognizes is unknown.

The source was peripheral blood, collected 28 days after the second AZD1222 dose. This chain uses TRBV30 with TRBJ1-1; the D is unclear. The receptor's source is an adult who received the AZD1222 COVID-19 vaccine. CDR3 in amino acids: CAWSSTKSEAFF. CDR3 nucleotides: TGTGCCTGGAGCTCGACGAAATCTGAAGCTTTCTTT.